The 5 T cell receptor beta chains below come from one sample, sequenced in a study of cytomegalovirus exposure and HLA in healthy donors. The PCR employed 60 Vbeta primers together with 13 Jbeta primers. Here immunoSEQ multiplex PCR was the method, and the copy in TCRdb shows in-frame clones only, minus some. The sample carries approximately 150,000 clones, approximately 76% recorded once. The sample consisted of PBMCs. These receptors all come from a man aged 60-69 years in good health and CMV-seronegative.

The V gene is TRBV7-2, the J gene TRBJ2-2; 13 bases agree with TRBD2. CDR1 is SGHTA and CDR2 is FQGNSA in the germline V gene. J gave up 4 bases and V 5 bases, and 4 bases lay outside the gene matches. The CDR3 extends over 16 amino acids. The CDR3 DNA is TGTGCCAGCAGCAAGGGACTAGCGGGGATCACCGGGGAGCTGTTTTTT. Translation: CASSKGLAGITGELFF. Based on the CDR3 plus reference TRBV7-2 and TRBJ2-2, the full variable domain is GAGVSQSPSNKVTEKGKDVELRCDPISGHTALYWYRQSLGQGLEFLIYFQGNSAPDKSGLPSDRFSAERTGGSVSTLTIQRTQQEDSAVYLCASSKGLAGITGELFFGEGSRLTVL.

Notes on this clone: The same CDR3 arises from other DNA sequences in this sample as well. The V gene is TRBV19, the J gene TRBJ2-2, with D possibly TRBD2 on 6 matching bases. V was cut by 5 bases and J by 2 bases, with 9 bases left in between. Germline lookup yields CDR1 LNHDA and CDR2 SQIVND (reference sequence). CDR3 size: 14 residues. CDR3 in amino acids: CASSPGLNTGELFF. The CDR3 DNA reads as TGTGCCAGTAGTCCGGGACTTAACACCGGGGAGCTGTTTTTT. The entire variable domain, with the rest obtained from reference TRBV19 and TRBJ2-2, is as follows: DGGITQSPKYLFRKEGQNVTLSCEQNLNHDAMYWYRQDPGQGLRLIYYSQIVNDFQKGDIAEGYSVSREKKESFPLTVTSAQKNPTAFYLCASSPGLNTGELFFGEGSRLTVL.

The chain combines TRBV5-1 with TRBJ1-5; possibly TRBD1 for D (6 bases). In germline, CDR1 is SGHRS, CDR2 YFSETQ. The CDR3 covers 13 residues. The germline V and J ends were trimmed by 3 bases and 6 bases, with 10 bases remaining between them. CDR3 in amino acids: CASSWTVGQPQHF. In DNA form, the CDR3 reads TGCGCCAGCAGCTGGACAGTAGGTCAGCCCCAGCATTTT.

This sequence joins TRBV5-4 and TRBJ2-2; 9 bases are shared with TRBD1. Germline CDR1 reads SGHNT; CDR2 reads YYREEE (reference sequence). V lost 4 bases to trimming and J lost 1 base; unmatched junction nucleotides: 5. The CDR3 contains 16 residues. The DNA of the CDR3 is TGTGCCAGCAGCGCTGGACAGGGGTGGAACACCGGGGAGCTGTTTTTT. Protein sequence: CASSAGQGWNTGELFF.

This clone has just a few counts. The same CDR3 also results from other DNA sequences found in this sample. DNA of the CDR3: TGTGCCAGCAGCTTGGGCGGGAGGGTCTACGAGCAGTACTTC. Protein sequence: CASSLGGRVYEQYF. The chain is built from TRBV5-4 and TRBJ2-7, with TRBD2 matching 9 bases. Germline lookup yields CDR1 SGHNT and CDR2 YYREEE (reference sequence). The CDR3 loop spans 14 amino acids. Losses at the gene ends were 0 bases for V and 3 bases for J; bases not matched to a gene: 1.